The clone carrying this T cell receptor (beta chain) is a singleton in its sample. The primer mix had 60 Vbeta and 13 Jbeta primers. Data came from immunoSEQ multiplex PCR; TCRdb stores just in-frame clones and leaves some out. The sample gives over 75,000 clones, around three quarters of which show up once; roughly 17% is in the top ten. The V and J ends lost 3 bases and 6 bases, in that order; junction bases with no gene match: 10. CDR1 is SGHRS, CDR2 YFSETQ, per germline. This CDR3 comprises 15 residues. The entry originates in a study of cytomegalovirus exposure and HLA in healthy donors. Overall study context: Within an early data release were about 80 million unique TCRs drawn from HLA-typed donors.

V usage is TRBV5-1 and J usage is TRBJ2-3; TRBD2 matches at 7 bases. Material for sequencing was PBMCs. The TCR originated in a man aged 55-75 years in good health and CMV-seropositive. The CDR3 DNA follows: TGCGCCAGCAGCTCCCAGGGCTGGGGGGGGGATACGCAGTATTTT. This encodes CASSSQGWGGDTQYF.